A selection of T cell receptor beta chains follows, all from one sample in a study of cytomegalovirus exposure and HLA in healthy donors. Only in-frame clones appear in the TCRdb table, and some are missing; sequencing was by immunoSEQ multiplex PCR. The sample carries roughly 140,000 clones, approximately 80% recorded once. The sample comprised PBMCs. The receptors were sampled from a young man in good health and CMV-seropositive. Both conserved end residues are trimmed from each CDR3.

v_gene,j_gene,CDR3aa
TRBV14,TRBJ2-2,ASSQDAQRAGELF
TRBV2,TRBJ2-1,ASSTGTSDYNEQF
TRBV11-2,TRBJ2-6,ASRPGLAGAGANVLT
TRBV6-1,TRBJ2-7,ASTDYEQY
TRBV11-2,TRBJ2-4,ASSLTENIQY
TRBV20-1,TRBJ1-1,SKNMNTEAF
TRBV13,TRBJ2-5,ASSSTQAGEETQY
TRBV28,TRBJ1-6,ASSLPDSLSSYNSPLH
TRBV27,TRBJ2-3,ASRLARISTDTQY
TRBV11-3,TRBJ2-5,ASSVGLAGTETQY
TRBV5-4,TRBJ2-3,ASSSDYLKDTQY
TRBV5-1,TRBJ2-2,ASQRIDTGELF
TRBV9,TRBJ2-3,ASSDGTSYTDTQY
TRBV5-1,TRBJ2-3,ASSLGPSGRVDTQY
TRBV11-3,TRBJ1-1,ASSFGPGAEAF
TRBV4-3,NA,ASSQGGGNYYEQY
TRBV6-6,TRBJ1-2,ASSYLGQGGYGYT
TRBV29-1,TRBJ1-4,SVGGQNEKLF
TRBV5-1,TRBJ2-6,ASSPGLAGLGKLSGANVLT
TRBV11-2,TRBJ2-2,ASSSPWDRANTGELF
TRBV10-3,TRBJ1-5,AISVGAREPQH
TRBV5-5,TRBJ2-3,ASSGRTGETQY
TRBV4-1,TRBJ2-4,ASSQGLAGILAKNIQY
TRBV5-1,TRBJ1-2,ASSSEPRDSYGYT
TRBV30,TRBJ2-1,AWTSDNEQF
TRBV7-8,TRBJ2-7,ASSSRRLAGVYEQY
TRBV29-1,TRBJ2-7,SVTGQPYEQY
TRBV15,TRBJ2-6,ATTTGILSGANVLT
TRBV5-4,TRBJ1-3,ASSPDRAGNTIY
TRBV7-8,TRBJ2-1,ASSLARGNEQF
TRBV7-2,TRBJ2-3,ASSLGPSGVGTDTQY
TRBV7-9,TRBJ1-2,ASSLGTGGGYT
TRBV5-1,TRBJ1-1,ASSSKQGSEAF
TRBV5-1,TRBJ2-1,ASWDTSYNEQF
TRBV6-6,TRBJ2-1,ASSYSMGGYDEQF
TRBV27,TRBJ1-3,ASRPRAGFGGNTIY
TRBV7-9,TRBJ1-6,ASSSPGTGRSPLH
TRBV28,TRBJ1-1,ASRTENTEAF
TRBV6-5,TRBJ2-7,ASSEGQGFGEQY
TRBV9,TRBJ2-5,ASSAGLAGGETQY
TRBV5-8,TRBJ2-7,ASSLAGQGLNEQY
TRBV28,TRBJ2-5,ASSLAVSRHQETQY
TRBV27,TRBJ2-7,ASSFMWQGTMEQY
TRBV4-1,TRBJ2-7,ASSQDSRGLSGWEQY
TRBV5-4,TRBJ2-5,ASSFRGGETQY
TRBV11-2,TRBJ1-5,ASSLTSGSGQPQH